Each of the 2 T cell receptor beta chains below was sequenced from the same sample in a study of blood T cell repertoires in COVID-19. Only in-frame clones appear in the TCRdb table, and some are missing; sequencing was by immunoSEQ multiplex PCR. This table holds about 34,000 clones, roughly 80% found once. The source material was peripheral blood. These receptors came from a man aged 65 to 79 with COVID-19, enrolled during active disease.

This clone was seen just once. The J gene is TRBJ2-1, the V gene TRBV7-9; TRBD1 aligns across 9 bases. There are 11 residues in the CDR3. V shed 5 bases, J shed 15 bases, and the junction held 5 bases outside the gene matches. Germline V gene data show CDR1 as SEHNR and CDR2 as FQNEAQ (reference sequence). The CDR3 is CASSRTGDLFF. DNA of the CDR3: TGTGCCAGCAGCCGGACAGGGGATCTGTTCTTC.

The V and J genes are TRBV2 and TRBJ1-1, with TRBD1 matching 7 bases. This CDR3 contains 14 residues. V trimming: 6 bases; J trimming: 0 bases; junction bases outside the gene matches: 4. Germline CDR1 reads SNHLY; CDR2 reads FYNNEI. The DNA for the CDR3 is TGTGCCAGCAGCGTACAGGGGATGAACACTGAAGCTTTCTTT. Protein product: CASSVQGMNTEAFF.